This T cell receptor beta chain was obtained from a study of blood T cell repertoires in COVID-19. V was cut by 5 bases and J by 8 bases, with 15 bases left in between. CDR3 length: 13 amino acids. Germline V gene data show CDR1 as MNHEY and CDR2 as SMNVEV (reference sequence). Per the authors' pipeline: Reference gene primer amplification gave nucleated cell count estimates. The protocol was immunoSEQ multiplex PCR, while the TCRdb copy is restricted to in-frame clones and leaves out a portion. The V and J calls and clone size come from that table; D and trimming were worked out from the DNA. Among 95,000 to 120,000 clones, roughly 80% were seen once, and the ten largest hold about 1.6%.

Sequenced sample: peripheral blood. V gene TRBV27 combines with J gene TRBJ1-2; D is perhaps TRBD1 (5 bases). This TCR came from a man in his fifties or sixties with acute or convalescent COVID-19. The CDR3 sequence is CASSPDSPYGYTF. The CDR3 nucleotides read TGTGCCAGCAGTCCTGACAGCCCCTACGGCTACACCTTC.